The clone carrying this T cell receptor (beta chain) was picked up many times. As yet, its antigen is unknown. Thyroid surgery took place with no prior treatment in any patient. These data belong to a study of metastatic and nonmetastatic thyroid tumors. The study, taken as a whole, reports: Across blood and tumor, TCR beta diversity in malignant thyroid tumors was reportedly significantly higher than in benign nodules.

Per the original data handling: A papillary thyroid cancer distant-metastasis classifier was built from CDR3 differences across clinicopathological groups. With MiXCR, TCRdb called clones anew from the PCR reads. TCRdb's processing, not the authors' own work, is the source of the V and J calls. The sample records about 15,000 clones, roughly 36% being singletons. The CDR3 loop spans 14 amino acids. Germline V gene sequence: CDR1 SNHLY, CDR2 FYNNEI. V lost 5 bases and J lost 0, with 8 bases in between. This TCR was sampled from a male donor with papillary thyroid cancer or a benign thyroid nodule (not recorded which). Some clones in this sample may be carry-over from other donors' samples. This chain connects TRBV2 to TRBJ1-3; D is ambiguous. Source material: tumor tissue. For the CDR3, the DNA is TGTGCCAGCAGTCCATACTACTCTGGAAACACCATATATTTT. This codes for CASSPYYSGNTIYF.